These 11 T cell receptor beta chains originate from one sample sequenced in a study of T cell repertoires in cytomegalovirus infection. TCRdb itself ran the reads through MiXCR, one entry per CDR3 protein. The sample yields about 680,000 distinct CDR3 sequences, approximately 24% seen once. Sequenced material: CD8+ T cells from PBMCs. Receptors originate from a human donor in good health (CMV status not recorded). Some clones in this sample may be carry-over from other donors' samples.

The table lists this clonotype with a few counts. The gene calls are TRBV9 and TRBJ2-3, with 9 bases matching TRBD2. Unmatched junction bases numbered 13, after V lost 3 bases and J lost 2 bases. This CDR3 comprises 18 residues. Germline lookup yields CDR1 SGDLS and CDR2 YYNGEE. The CDR3 reads CASSANLQPSGATDTQYF. Here the CDR3 DNA reads TGTGCCAGCAGCGCGAACCTCCAACCTAGCGGGGCCACAGATACGCAGTATTTT.

Here the CDR3 reads CASSLRAPVNTEAFF. Here the CDR3 DNA reads TGCGCCAGCAGCCTACGGGCCCCGGTGAACACTGAAGCTTTCTTT. V usage is TRBV5-1 and J usage is TRBJ1-1; D gene unclear. Trimming left V 4 bases short and J 0 bases short, with 13 bases between. CDR1 is SGHRS, CDR2 YFSETQ, per germline. The CDR3 has 15 amino acids.

This clonotype was recorded at least ten times. The chain joins TRBV7-2 to TRBJ1-2; D is unclear. CDR3 length: 12 amino acids. Germline CDR1 and CDR2: SGHTA and FQGNSA. The ends were cut back, 1 base at V and 6 bases at J, with 6 bases in the middle. The CDR3 coding sequence is TGTGCCAGCAGCTTAGGATGGGATGGCTACACCTTC. Encoded protein: CASSLGWDGYTF.

V and J are TRBV3-1 and TRBJ2-7, with unresolved D. The germline V gene encodes CDR1 LGHDT and CDR2 YNNKEL (reference sequence). The CDR3 has 15 residues. The ends were cut back, 0 bases at V and 0 bases at J, with 9 bases in the middle. The CDR3 DNA sequence: TGTGCCAGCAGCCAAGACGGACCGAGCTCCTACGAGCAGTACTTC. It translates to CASSQDGPSSYEQYF.

The chain links TRBV29-1 to TRBJ2-3, with D uncertain. Germline V gene sequence: CDR1 SQVTM, CDR2 ANQGSEA. This CDR3 has 13 residues. Deletions cut 3 bases from V and 5 bases from J, with 12 bases between. CDR3 sequence: CSVDPEIVDTQYF. The CDR3 coding sequence is TGCAGCGTTGACCCGGAGATAGTAGATACGCAGTATTTT.

Only a few counts were recorded for this clonotype. The genes are TRBV7-9 and TRBJ2-7; 7 bases line up with TRBD2. V gave up 1 base and J gave up 3 bases; unmatched junction bases: 9. Germline V CDR1 and CDR2: SEHNR, FQNEAQ (reference sequence). The CDR3 consists of 16 residues. CDR3 DNA: TGTGCCAGCAGCTTAGTAACGGGAGGTACAAACTACGAGCAGTACTTC. Residues: CASSLVTGGTNYEQYF. Full variable domain (outside the CDR3, taken from reference TRBV7-9 and TRBJ2-7): DTGVSQNPRHKITKRGQNVTFRCDPISEHNRLYWYRQTLGQGPEFLTYFQNEAQLEKSRLLSDRFSAERPKGSFSTLEIQRTEQGDSAMYLCASSLVTGGTNYEQYFGPGTRLTVT.

As for this clonotype: A read error may be the cause here, since a much bigger clone is one base away. This sequence joins TRBV10-2 and TRBJ2-1, with 8 bases aligning to TRBD2. The CDR3 totals 13 residues. In germline, CDR1 is WSHSY, CDR2 SAAADI. The chain's CDR3 is CTSSESGGYEQFF. The DNA of the CDR3 is TGCACCAGCAGTGAGTCGGGGGGGTATGAGCAGTTCTTC.

To note about this clonotype: One junction end does not reproduce the germline sequence, and a read error may be involved. This chain joins TRBV4-3 and TRBJ2-1, with 10 bases fitting TRBD2. Germline lookup yields CDR1 LGHNA and CDR2 YSLEER. There are 15 residues in the CDR3. The chain's CDR3 is CASNQELAGYNEQFF. In DNA form, the CDR3 reads TGCGCCAGCAACCAAGAACTAGCGGGGTACAATGAGCAGTTCTTC.

This clonotype was detected only a few times. This sequence joins TRBV6-2 or TRBV6-3 and TRBJ2-7; TRBD1 matches 7 bases. Per the germline V gene, CDR1 is MNHEY and CDR2 is SVGEGT. The CDR3 is 16 residues long. J lost 1 base, V lost 5 bases, and 11 bases had no gene match. CDR3 region: CASSHWRPGGSYEQYV. CDR3 bases: TGTGCCAGCAGTCACTGGAGGCCAGGGGGTTCCTACGAGCAGTACGTC.

V and J are TRBV27 and TRBJ1-5; D gene ambiguous. Trimming stripped 5 bases from V and 2 bases from J, with 13 bases between. The germline V gene encodes CDR1 MNHEY and CDR2 SMNVEV (reference sequence). There are 15 residues in the CDR3. The CDR3, as DNA: TGTGCCAGCAGTGAAAACTACGACGGCAATCAGCCCCAGCATTTT. Its translation is CASSENYDGNQPQHF.

This clonotype was found a few times. V usage is TRBV20-1 and J usage is TRBJ2-7; D gene uncertain. The CDR3 runs to 16 residues. Germline V CDR1 and CDR2: DFQATT, SNEGSKA (reference sequence). Trimming took 1 base from V and 2 from J, leaving 18 bases between them. This CDR3 is CSARVRDGGPTYEQYF. Written as DNA, the CDR3 is TGCAGTGCTAGAGTAAGAGACGGTGGTCCTACCTACGAGCAGTACTTC.